Listed below are T cell receptor beta chains from one sample, sequenced in a study of neoadjuvant anti-PD-1 for oral cavity cancer. Repertoires were generated with immunoSEQ multiplex PCR, while TCRdb's copy carries only in-frame clones and drops some. The sample gives tens of thousands of clones, about four fifths of which show up once; roughly 3.4% is in the top ten. The specimen was PBMCs, collected before nivolumab (anti-PD-1) treatment. All receptors derive from a person aged 40-85 years with oral cavity squamous cell carcinoma. The CDR3 runs from the conserved cysteine through the conserved F or W. A D gene is named only where the DNA matches it firmly. A row's size may be missing; if present it is once, few, many or a size class.

D: -
J: TRBJ1-2
V: TRBV27
size: once
DNA: TGTGCCAGCAGTTTAAACGGGATGGGCTATGGCTACACCTTC
CDR3: CASSLNGMGYGYTF

D: TRBD1
J: TRBJ2-1
V: TRBV5-4
size: few
DNA: TGTGCCAGCAGCTTACCCCGGACAGGGCGATACAATGAGCAGTTCTTC
CDR3: CASSLPRTGRYNEQFF

D: -
J: TRBJ1-1
V: TRBV6-6
size: -
DNA: TGTGCCAGCAGGACAGACACTGAAGCTTTCTTT
CDR3: CASRTDTEAFF

D: -
J: TRBJ1-2
V: TRBV6-1
size: few
DNA: TGTGCCAGCAGTGGACAGTCCTATGGCTACACCTTC
CDR3: CASSGQSYGYTF

D: -
J: TRBJ1-5
V: TRBV6-1
size: few
DNA: TGTGCCAGCAGTGAAGGGGCAGGGATGCAGCCCCAGCATTTT
CDR3: CASSEGAGMQPQHF

D: -
J: TRBJ2-5
V: TRBV5-1
size: -
DNA: TGCGCCAGCAGCTTCACACCGGGACACAAAGAGACCCAGTACTTC
CDR3: CASSFTPGHKETQYF

D: -
J: TRBJ2-1
V: TRBV6-4
size: -
DNA: TGTGCCAGCAGTGACTCGAAATTCACCGAGCAGTTCTTC
CDR3: CASSDSKFTEQFF

D: -
J: TRBJ1-4
V: TRBV7-9
size: once
DNA: TGTGCCAGCAGCTTAGATCAGGGGATGAATGAAAAACTGTTTTTT
CDR3: CASSLDQGMNEKLFF

D: TRBD2
J: TRBJ2-2
V: TRBV7-7
size: -
DNA: TGTGCCAGCAGCTTAGTCGGGAGGGCCGCCGGGGAGCTGTTTTTT
CDR3: CASSLVGRAAGELFF

D: -
J: TRBJ2-7
V: TRBV11-3
size: -
DNA: TGTGCCAGCAGCTTAGGACCGACGACCTACGAGCAGTACTTC
CDR3: CASSLGPTTYEQYF

D: -
J: TRBJ2-2
V: TRBV4-1
size: -
DNA: TGCGCCAGCAGCCTAAGAGGTCAGGACACCGGGGAGCTGTTTTTT
CDR3: CASSLRGQDTGELFF

D: -
J: TRBJ2-7
V: TRBV19
size: -
DNA: TGTGCCAGTAGTGGGGCGGGACCCTACGAGCAGTACTTC
CDR3: CASSGAGPYEQYF

D: -
J: TRBJ2-7
V: TRBV11-2
size: -
DNA: TGTGCCAGCAGTCCGTTGGGTTTCGGGTTTGGGGAGCAGTACTTC
CDR3: CASSPLGFGFGEQYF

D: -
J: TRBJ1-6
V: TRBV30
size: once
DNA: TGTGCCCGATCAACAATGGGGGCTTCACCCCTCCACTTT
CDR3: CARSTMGASPLHF

D: -
J: TRBJ2-3
V: TRBV5-1
size: -
DNA: TGCGCCAGCAGCTTGTTGGTCAGGGGCACAGATACGCAGTATTTT
CDR3: CASSLLVRGTDTQYF

D: -
J: TRBJ2-5
V: TRBV11-2
size: -
DNA: TGTGCCAGCAGCAACCAGGGGAGCGAAGAGACCCAGTACTTC
CDR3: CASSNQGSEETQYF